Listed here are 26 T cell receptor beta chains from one sample, sequenced in a study of neurological immune-mediated disorders. TCRdb ran MiXCR on the 5' RACE reads and lists one entry per CDR3 protein. Of approximately 30,000 distinct CDR3 sequences listed, roughly 25% are singletons. Source material: CD4+ T cells from blood. The receptors were sampled from a man aged 50-59 years with HTLV-1-associated myelopathy (HAM/TSP).

The chain couples TRBV5-1 to TRBJ2-2, with 7 bases identical to TRBD1. V shed 4 bases, J shed 9 bases, and the junction held 12 bases outside the gene matches. The CDR3 length is 15 residues. Germline-derived CDR1 and CDR2 are SGHRS and YFSETQ. The CDR3 is CASSVRTGETWELFF. In DNA form, the CDR3 reads TGCGCCAGCAGCGTACGGACAGGTGAAACCTGGGAGCTGTTTTTT.

This clonotype was seen at least ten times. In DNA form, the CDR3 reads TGTGCCAGCAGCCTTGGCGATGCAACTAATGAAAAACTGTTTTTT. Protein sequence: CASSLGDATNEKLFF. The rearrangement uses TRBV12-3 or TRBV12-4 and TRBJ1-4; D not resolved. This CDR3 region has 15 residues. The germline V and J ends were trimmed by 6 bases and 0 bases, with 11 bases remaining between them.

This clonotype was counted at least ten times. CDR3 loop: CSASQGAGELFF. CDR3 nucleotide sequence: TGCAGTGCTAGTCAGGGGGCCGGGGAGCTGTTTTTT. The chain combines TRBV20-1 with TRBJ2-2; 7 bases line up with TRBD1. The CDR3 covers 12 residues. The junction had 1 base not matched to a gene; V was cut back by 3 bases and J by 6 bases. Germline V gene data show CDR1 as DFQATT and CDR2 as SNEGSKA (reference sequence).

This clonotype was recorded at least ten times. The gene calls are TRBV20-1 and TRBJ1-6; a possible D gene is TRBD1 (6 bases). The CDR3 runs to 17 residues. Germline V gene lookup returns CDR1 DFQATT and CDR2 SNEGSKA (reference sequence). The ends were cut back, 1 base at V and 6 bases at J, with 19 bases in the middle. This CDR3 is CSARGERTAILNSPLHF. The CDR3 nucleotides are TGCAGTGCTAGAGGGGAGAGGACAGCGATCCTTAATTCACCCCTCCACTTT.

Regarding this clonotype: One base away lies a much larger clone, so this may be a sequencing read error. The rearrangement joins TRBV2 to TRBJ1-5; no clear D gene. Trimming cost V 4 bases and J 10 bases, with 17 bases left between them. Germline CDR1 and CDR2: SNHLY and FYNNEI. This CDR3 is 14 amino acids long. CDR3 sequence: CASSGGIRWHPQHF. The CDR3 bases are TGTGCCAGCAGTGGCGGGATAAGATGGCATCCCCAGCATTTT.

The V call is TRBV3-1, the J call TRBJ1-1; maybe TRBD1 (5 bases). The CDR3 contains 15 residues. The germline gives CDR1 LGHDT, CDR2 YNNKEL (reference sequence). Trimming cost V 1 base and J 2 bases, with 11 bases left between them. CDR3 in amino acids: CASSQAGTENTEAFF. The CDR3 DNA reads as TGTGCCAGCAGCCAAGCTGGGACGGAAAACACTGAAGCTTTCTTT.

With regard to this clonotype: This may come from a read error, since a much larger clone is one base off. The chain combines TRBV5-1 with TRBJ1-1; D is unresolved. This CDR3 spans 14 amino acids. CDR1 SGHRS and CDR2 YFSETQ come from the germline V gene. CDR3 loop: CASSTDDGITKAFF. CDR3 coding DNA: TGCGCCAGCAGTACGGACGATGGGATCACTAAAGCTTTCTTT.

This clonotype was seen repeatedly, ten times or more. V gene TRBV12-3 or TRBV12-4 combines with J gene TRBJ1-1; D is ambiguous. CDR3 length: 13 amino acids. Trimming took off 0 bases at V and 1 base at J, with 3 bases between the two ends. CDR3 sequence: CASSLAANTEAFF. CDR3 bases: TGTGCCAGCAGTTTAGCGGCGAACACTGAAGCTTTCTTT.

This clonotype has ten or more counts. This chain links TRBV20-1 with TRBJ1-5, with D possibly matching TRBD1 (5 bases). CDR1 is DFQATT, CDR2 SNEGSKA, per germline (reference sequence). CDR3 size: 13 residues. The V gene lost 3 bases and the J gene lost 5 bases, with 11 bases spanning the gap. As DNA, the CDR3 is TGCAGTGCTAGGAACGGGGGGGATCAGCCCCAGCATTTT. This gives the protein CSARNGGDQPQHF.

In its sample, this clonotype was seen many times. CDR3 DNA sequence: TGCAGTGCTAGTCCGACAGGGCGCACAGATACGCAGTATTTT. It translates to CSASPTGRTDTQYF. The chain has TRBV20-1 and TRBJ2-3; 7 bases fit TRBD1. This CDR3 is 14 amino acids long. Germline CDR1 and CDR2: DFQATT and SNEGSKA (reference sequence). The junction had 4 bases not matched to a gene; V was cut back by 3 bases and J by 1 base.

This clonotype occurred a few times. This chain joins TRBV3-1 and TRBJ2-2, with D tentatively TRBD2 (5 bases). CDR3 length: 15 residues. Germline V CDR1 and CDR2: LGHDT, YNNKEL (reference sequence). Trimming stripped 3 bases from V and 7 bases from J, with 15 bases between. The CDR3 region has the DNA TGTGCCAGCAGCCACTTCCAATCGGGAATCGGGGAGCTGTTTTTT. It translates to CASSHFQSGIGELFF.

This clonotype has a count of ten or more. The chain has TRBV7-9 and TRBJ1-1; D gene ambiguous. V was pared by 6 bases and J by 2 bases, with 13 bases between. The germline V gene has CDR1 SEHNR and CDR2 FQNEAQ (reference sequence). CDR3 length: 14 residues. The CDR3 spells CASRSAEGNTEAFF. As DNA, the CDR3 is TGTGCCAGCAGGTCGGCGGAAGGAAACACTGAAGCTTTCTTT.

A single count supports this clonotype. The rearrangement links TRBV7-6 to TRBJ2-7, with D possibly TRBD2 on 5 matching bases. The CDR3 extends over 14 amino acids. Germline assignment: CDR1 SGHVS and CDR2 FNYEAQ. Deletions cut 5 bases from V and 4 bases from J, with 15 bases between. CDR3: CASSVISANYEQYF. CDR3 in DNA: TGTGCCAGCAGCGTTATTAGCGCAAATTACGAGCAGTACTTC.

This clonotype appeared a single time. The rearrangement uses TRBV5-1 and TRBJ1-4; D is unresolved. The ends were cut back, 0 bases at V and 7 bases at J, with 13 bases in the middle. From germline, CDR1 is SGHRS and CDR2 YFSETQ. This CDR3 is 15 amino acids long. The CDR3 nucleotides read TGCGCCAGCAGCTTGGCCGGCGGCTCGTTTGAAAAACTGTTTTTT. It is translated as CASSLAGGSFEKLFF.

Ten or more counts support this clonotype. J is TRBJ2-5 and V is TRBV3-1, with TRBD2 matching over 14 bases. J was trimmed by 5 bases and V by 4 bases; bases with no gene match: 9. Germline CDR1 reads LGHDT; CDR2 reads YNNKEL (reference sequence). The CDR3 extends over 17 amino acids. Written as DNA, the CDR3 is TGTGCCAGCAGCCCTTTGACTAGCGGGGGGGCCGGTGAGACCCAGTACTTC. Translating gives CASSPLTSGGAGETQYF.

The chain joins TRBV9 to TRBJ2-1, with D possibly being TRBD1 or TRBD2 (6 bases each). The germline gives CDR1 SGDLS, CDR2 YYNGEE. This CDR3 spans 15 amino acids. The germline V and J ends were trimmed by 4 bases and 7 bases, with 18 bases remaining between them. The CDR3 DNA is TGTGCCAGCAGCCCTCCCGTCGGGGGCGGTAATGAGCAGTTCTTC. The encoded protein is CASSPPVGGGNEQFF.

The table lists this clonotype with many counts. The chain is built from TRBV5-1 and TRBJ2-3, with 13 bases identical to TRBD2. CDR3 length: 16 residues. Trimming cost V 4 bases and J 4 bases; bases outside gene matches: 6. Germline CDR1 reads SGHRS; CDR2 reads YFSETQ. The CDR3 DNA reads as TGCGCCAGCAGCGGAGGGACTAGCGGGGCTGCAGATACGCAGTATTTT. It codes for CASSGGTSGAADTQYF.

There are a few counts of this clonotype. The chain links TRBV20-1 to TRBJ2-6; 12 nucleotides line up with TRBD2. Trimming removed 3 bases from V and 3 bases from J; junction bases left unmatched: 3. Germline CDR1 reads DFQATT; CDR2 reads SNEGSKA (reference sequence). The CDR3 consists of 16 residues. Here the CDR3 reads CSASTSGGSGANVLTF. CDR3 sequence (DNA): TGCAGTGCTAGTACTAGCGGGGGGAGTGGGGCCAACGTCCTGACTTTC.

This clonotype was recorded at least ten times. The rearrangement joins TRBV5-1 to TRBJ2-7, with D unresolved. CDR1 and CDR2 (germline): SGHRS, YFSETQ. The V gene lost 0 bases and the J gene lost 1 base, with 8 bases spanning the gap. This CDR3 comprises 14 residues. CDR3 sequence reads: CASSLEGPSYEQYF. CDR3 DNA sequence: TGCGCCAGCAGCTTGGAAGGCCCTTCCTACGAGCAGTACTTC.

Many counts were recorded for this clonotype. The chain links TRBV14 to TRBJ2-5; a possible D gene is TRBD1 (6 bases). Germline CDR1 SGHDN, CDR2 FVKESK. Trimming pared 2 bases from V and 5 bases from J, leaving 15 bases between. The CDR3 has 15 amino acids. The CDR3 DNA reads TGTGCCAGCAGCCAAATCCAGGGGATCGGGGAGACCCAGTACTTC. It codes for CASSQIQGIGETQYF.

This clonotype was seen ten or more times. The rearrangement links TRBV7-2 to TRBJ2-1; D is ambiguous. The ends were cut back, 5 bases at V and 4 bases at J, with 15 bases in the middle. The germline V gene has CDR1 SGHTA and CDR2 FQGNSA. The CDR3 consists of 15 residues. The CDR3 loop reads CASSQVGARYNEQFF. In DNA, the CDR3 is TGTGCCAGCAGCCAAGTCGGTGCGCGATACAATGAGCAGTTCTTC.

CDR3 nucleotides: TGTGCCAGCAGCTATGCCGGGACTAGCGGACAAGAGACCCAGTACTTC. This codes for CASSYAGTSGQETQYF. The rearrangement links TRBV6-5 to TRBJ2-5, with 11 bases that match TRBD2. Germline-derived CDR1 and CDR2 are MNHEY and SVGAGI. The CDR3 runs 16 residues. V shed 6 bases and J 2 bases; nucleotides not matched to a gene: 8.

In its sample, this clonotype was seen a few times. The rearrangement links TRBV20-1 to TRBJ2-3; the D gene could be TRBD1 or TRBD2 (7 bases each). Trimming took off 5 bases at V and 4 bases at J, with 19 bases between the two ends. The CDR3 is 15 amino acids. Germline V gene lookup returns CDR1 DFQATT and CDR2 SNEGSKA (reference sequence). CDR3 in amino acids: CSAPPQGGPADTQYF. The CDR3 nucleotides read TGCAGTGCTCCCCCTCAGGGGGGGCCCGCAGATACGCAGTATTTT.

As regards this clonotype: This may be a read error, as it is one base from a much larger clone. This sequence joins TRBV9 and TRBJ1-2; TRBD1 agrees at 9 bases. The CDR3 length is 15 residues. V dropped 2 bases and J dropped 6; count of bases not matched to a gene: 8. Germline CDR1 SGDLS, CDR2 YYNGEE. The CDR3 nucleotides read TGTGCCAGCAGCGTCCGGGACAGGGTGAGAGATGGCTACACCTTC. Translating gives CASSVRDRVRDGYTF.

This clonotype was counted at least ten times. This chain's CDR3 is CASSLRGDLASTDTQYF. Written as DNA, the CDR3 is TGCGCCAGCAGCTTGAGAGGGGACCTCGCATCCACAGATACGCAGTATTTT. The rearrangement joins TRBV5-1 to TRBJ2-3; D could derive from TRBD1 or TRBD2 (5 bases each). From germline, CDR1 is SGHRS and CDR2 YFSETQ. Trimming shortened V by 1 base and J by 2 bases, and 17 bases separated the two germline ends. This CDR3 has 17 residues.

This clonotype was counted at least ten times. The J gene is TRBJ1-1, the V gene TRBV5-1; D may be TRBD1 (6 bases). Trimming shortened V by 5 bases and J by 0 bases, and 14 bases separated the two germline ends. The CDR3 spans 15 residues. Germline-derived CDR1 and CDR2 are SGHRS and YFSETQ. CDR3 coding DNA: TGCGCCAGCAGTCAGGGGACCAGCATGAACACTGAAGCTTTCTTT. Translation gives CASSQGTSMNTEAFF.